The rows below give T cell receptor beta chains drawn from one sample of a study of CD8+ T cells in alopecia areata. Here immunoSEQ multiplex PCR was the method, and the copy in TCRdb shows in-frame clones only, minus some. This repertoire shows roughly 150,000 clones, less than 65% found once; its top ten account for 15% to 20%. The source was CD8+ T cells sorted from blood, collected at week 0. The receptors shown here come from a human donor with alopecia areata. The CDR3 runs from the conserved cysteine through the conserved F or W. The D gene is left open where the match is weak. Expanded clones get a size class; other rows say once, few or many, or leave the size out.

few,TRBV29-1,TRBJ2-1,-,CSVEDRARSTYNEQFF,TGCAGCGTTGAAGATCGGGCCAGGTCGACCTACAATGAGCAGTTCTTC
-,TRBV29-1,TRBJ2-2,-,CSVNTGELFF,TGCAGCGTGAACACCGGGGAGCTGTTTTTT
-,TRBV29-1,TRBJ2-5,TRBD1,CSVDREETQYF,TGCAGCGTCGACAGGGAAGAGACCCAGTACTTC
-,TRBV5-6,TRBJ1-1,-,CASSLGGGTQNTEAFF,TGTGCCAGCAGCCTAGGGGGTGGGACACAGAACACTGAAGCTTTCTTT
-,TRBV2,TRBJ1-1,TRBD1,CASSVDREGRSMHTEAFF,TGTGCCAGCAGCGTAGACAGGGAAGGTCGTAGTATGCACACTGAAGCTTTCTTT
-,TRBV29-1,TRBJ2-7,-,CSVEYAGREYEQYF,TGCAGCGTTGAATATGCGGGCAGGGAATACGAGCAGTACTTC
-,TRBV30,TRBJ2-1,-,CAWSDRVSEQFF,TGTGCCTGGAGTGACAGGGTATCTGAGCAGTTCTTC
few,TRBV9,TRBJ2-4,TRBD2,CASSPREGTDIQYF,TGTGCCAGCAGCCCCCGGGAGGGGACGGACATTCAGTACTTC
-,TRBV30,TRBJ1-2,-,CAWSGQSGYTF,TGTGCCTGGAGTGGACAGTCGGGCTACACCTTC
-,TRBV6-5,TRBJ2-7,TRBD1,CASRGGTGGNYEQYF,TGTGCCAGCAGGGGGGGAACAGGGGGAAACTACGAGCAGTACTTC
few,TRBV2,TRBJ2-7,TRBD2,CASTTLAGAYEQYF,TGTGCCAGCACCACTCTAGCGGGGGCCTACGAGCAGTACTTC
-,TRBV29-1,TRBJ2-1,TRBD1,CSVEGTGGNEQFF,TGCAGCGTTGAAGGCACAGGGGGGAATGAGCAGTTCTTC
-,TRBV30,TRBJ2-3,-,CAWSSGTSQDTQYF,TGTGCCTGGAGTTCCGGGACCTCCCAGGATACGCAGTATTTT
-,TRBV2,TRBJ2-3,-,CASSEAGDTQYF,TGTGCCAGCAGTGAGGCTGGGGATACGCAGTATTTT
-,TRBV27,TRBJ1-2,-,CASSPNTGNGYTF,TGTGCCAGCAGTCCGAATACAGGGAACGGCTACACCTTC
-,TRBV29-1,TRBJ2-3,TRBD1,CSVVGDREGPTDTQYF,TGCAGCGTTGTGGGAGACAGGGAAGGTCCCACAGATACGCAGTATTTT
-,TRBV4-3,TRBJ2-1,TRBD2,CASSQILAGVGNEQFF,TGCGCCAGCAGCCAAATATTAGCGGGGGTCGGGAATGAGCAGTTCTTC
-,TRBV2,TRBJ2-7,TRBD1,CASSEGDRSSYEQYF,TGTGCCAGCAGCGAGGGGGACAGAAGCTCCTACGAGCAGTACTTC
-,TRBV15,TRBJ2-7,TRBD1,CATSGGTGSYEQYF,TGTGCCACCAGCGGCGGGACAGGGTCATACGAGCAGTACTTC
few,TRBV6-6,TRBJ2-5,-,CASSYFGGEETQYF,TGTGCCAGCAGTTACTTTGGGGGTGAGGAGACCCAGTACTTC
-,TRBV9,TRBJ2-1,-,CASSAMDNEQFF,TGTGCCAGCAGCGCCATGGACAATGAGCAGTTCTTC
once,TRBV15,TRBJ2-1,-,CATSRAPGALYNEQFF,TGTGCCACCAGCAGAGCTCCAGGGGCCCTCTACAATGAGCAGTTCTTC
-,TRBV30,TRBJ1-2,-,CAWRDGFVYGYTF,TGTGCCTGGAGGGACGGATTCGTCTATGGCTACACCTTC
-,TRBV4-1,TRBJ1-1,-,CASSQGQNTEAFF,TGCGCCAGCAGCCAGGGACAGAACACTGAAGCTTTCTTT
-,TRBV30,TRBJ1-1,-,CAWSVRYGRNTEAFF,TGTGCCTGGAGTGTACGGTACGGAAGGAACACTGAAGCTTTCTTT
few,TRBV29-1,TRBJ2-3,TRBD2,CSANPGLASGGTDTQYF,TGCAGCGCGAACCCGGGGCTAGCTAGCGGGGGGACAGATACGCAGTATTTT
-,TRBV4-3,TRBJ2-3,-,CASSQDGRITDTQYF,TGCGCCAGCAGCCAAGATGGTCGCATCACAGATACGCAGTATTTT
many,TRBV7-6,TRBJ2-2,-,CASSLMGGISGELFF,TGTGCCAGCAGCTTAATGGGGGGAATCAGCGGGGAGCTGTTTTTT
-,TRBV6-6,TRBJ2-7,TRBD1,CASSYAGQGYEQYF,TGTGCCAGCAGTTACGCGGGACAGGGATACGAGCAGTACTTC
-,TRBV4-1,TRBJ2-7,TRBD2,CASSIGLAGEQYF,TGCGCCAGCAGCATTGGACTAGCGGGTGAGCAGTACTTC
few,TRBV19,TRBJ1-2,-,CASSDTLQVANDGYTF,TGTGCCAGTAGTGATACTTTACAGGTCGCGAACGATGGCTACACCTTC
-,TRBV19,TRBJ1-2,-,CASSIDRKVYTF,TGTGCCAGTAGTATAGATCGGAAGGTCTACACCTTC
-,TRBV29-1,TRBJ2-7,-,CSVEVSRGPESSYEQYF,TGCAGCGTTGAAGTAAGCCGGGGGCCAGAAAGCTCCTACGAGCAGTACTTC
few,TRBV4-3,TRBJ1-3,-,CASSQDRISGNTIYF,TGCGCCAGCAGCCAAGACAGAATCTCTGGAAACACCATATATTTT
few,TRBV10-3,TRBJ1-1,-,CAISEAIGGQADEFF,TGTGCCATCAGCGAAGCCATCGGTGGGCAAGCCGATGAATTCTTT
few,TRBV9,TRBJ2-3,TRBD2,CASSPRDSGGKRTDTQYF,TGTGCCAGCAGCCCCCGGGATAGCGGGGGGAAACGCACAGATACGCAGTATTTT
-,TRBV4-3,TRBJ2-7,-,CASSQDKGAGYEQYF,TGCGCCAGCAGCCAAGATAAAGGGGCGGGCTACGAGCAGTACTTC
few,TRBV5-1,TRBJ2-3,TRBD1,CASSFRGGGTDTQYF,TGCGCCAGCAGCTTTCGAGGGGGCGGCACAGATACGCAGTATTTT
-,TRBV23-1,TRBJ2-5,-,CARQGCAETQYF,TGCGCCAGGCAGGGTTGCGCGGAGACCCAGTACTTC
few,TRBV29-1,TRBJ2-3,TRBD2,CSVEMRGISTDTQYF,TGCAGCGTTGAAATGCGGGGGATTAGCACAGATACGCAGTATTTT
few,TRBV4-3,TRBJ2-1,-,CASSQAPHPSYNEQFF,TGCGCCAGCAGCCAAGCCCCTCACCCTTCCTACAATGAGCAGTTCTTC
-,TRBV29-1,TRBJ2-7,TRBD2,CSAREGNYEQYF,TGCAGCGCCAGGGAGGGTAACTACGAGCAGTACTTC
few,TRBV30,TRBJ2-7,TRBD2,CAWSEPGGSYEQYF,TGTGCCTGGAGTGAACCGGGGGGGAGTTACGAGCAGTACTTC
-,TRBV15,TRBJ1-1,-,CATSSVPENTEAFF,TGTGCCACCAGCAGTGTCCCCGAGAACACTGAAGCTTTCTTT
once,TRBV4-3,TRBJ1-1,-,CASSQVDSWDTEAFF,TGCGCCAGCAGCCAAGTGGACAGTTGGGACACTGAAGCTTTCTTT
-,TRBV29-1,TRBJ1-2,-,CSVEAGVDNYGYTF,TGCAGCGTTGAAGCAGGGGTGGACAACTATGGCTACACCTTC
-,TRBV7-9,TRBJ2-7,-,CASSRRGGSSYEQYF,TGTGCCAGCAGCCGCCGGGGAGGATCATCCTACGAGCAGTACTTC
-,TRBV15,TRBJ1-2,-,CATSGYPLLGYTF,TGTGCCACCAGCGGATACCCCCTGCTTGGCTACACCTTC
-,TRBV7-9,TRBJ2-3,-,CASSLLGPGADTQYF,TGTGCCAGCAGCTTATTGGGACCTGGCGCAGATACGCAGTATTTT
many,TRBV6-4,TRBJ2-1,TRBD2,CASSESSGGSNEQFF,TGTGCCAGCAGTGAGTCTAGCGGGGGATCGAATGAGCAGTTCTTC
-,TRBV19,TRBJ2-6,TRBD2,CASMGEGAGANVLTF,TGTGCCAGTATGGGGGAGGGTGCCGGGGCCAACGTCCTGACTTTC
-,TRBV19,TRBJ1-5,TRBD1,CASRQGGQTNQPQHF,TGTGCCAGTAGACAGGGGGGTCAGACAAATCAGCCCCAGCATTTT
-,TRBV5-1,TRBJ1-1,TRBD1,CASSSDRGLTEAFF,TGCGCCAGCAGCTCTGACAGGGGGTTAACTGAAGCTTTCTTT
-,TRBV13,TRBJ2-7,-,CASSPIGAEQYF,TGTGCCAGCAGTCCTATCGGGGCCGAGCAGTACTTC
-,TRBV29-1,TRBJ1-5,-,CSVATQGSQHF,TGCAGCGTTGCGACTCAGGGCTCCCAGCATTTT
-,TRBV13,TRBJ1-1,-,CASSLYVDIKTEAFF,TGTGCCAGCAGCTTATATGTTGACATTAAGACTGAAGCTTTCTTT
few,TRBV5-6,TRBJ2-5,TRBD1,CASSWRTGGRETQYF,TGTGCCAGCAGCTGGCGGACAGGGGGCCGGGAGACCCAGTACTTC
few,TRBV9,TRBJ1-5,-,CASSVGGGNQPQHF,TGTGCCAGCAGCGTAGGGGGAGGCAATCAGCCCCAGCATTTT
-,TRBV29-1,TRBJ2-7,-,CSVTGTAEQYF,TGCAGCGTTACCGGGACGGCCGAGCAGTACTTC
-,TRBV29-1,TRBJ2-1,-,CSVENPVSLSQGNEQFF,TGCAGCGTTGAAAACCCCGTTAGTCTTTCACAGGGAAATGAGCAGTTCTTC